Each of the 9 T cell receptor beta chains below was sequenced from the same sample in a study of blood T cell repertoires in COVID-19. The repertoire was sequenced with immunoSEQ multiplex PCR; TCRdb's copy has only in-frame clones and lacks some. The data show tens of thousands of clones, roughly 89% seen once. Sequenced sample: peripheral blood. The receptors come from a man aged 55 to 69 with active COVID-19.

This chain uses TRBV24-1 with TRBJ2-3; 14 bases match TRBD2. Trimming took 5 bases from V and 0 from J; bases not matched to a gene: 0. The CDR3 sequence is 16 residues long. Germline V lookup: CDR1 KGHDR, CDR2 SFDVKD. The CDR3 loop is CATSGTSGGSTDTQYF. As DNA, the CDR3 is TGTGCCACCAGTGGGACTAGCGGGGGGAGCACAGATACGCAGTATTTT.

This clone has only one observation. The chain uses TRBV5-1 and TRBJ2-5, with TRBD1 matching over 8 bases. Germline V CDR1 and CDR2: SGHRS, YFSETQ. Losses at the gene ends were 0 bases for V and 5 bases for J; bases not matched to a gene: 6. The CDR3 has 15 residues. This chain's CDR3 is CASSLAGGNGETQYF. The DNA for the CDR3 is TGCGCCAGCAGCTTGGCAGGGGGCAATGGGGAGACCCAGTACTTC.

The V and J genes are TRBV2 and TRBJ2-1; 8 bases align to TRBD1. V lost 2 bases to trimming and J lost 2 bases; unmatched junction nucleotides: 2. Germline V lookup: CDR1 SNHLY, CDR2 FYNNEI. The CDR3 extends over 15 amino acids. CDR3 sequence reads: CASSERTGTYNEQFF. CDR3 coding DNA: TGTGCCAGCAGTGAACGGACAGGGACCTACAATGAGCAGTTCTTC.

The chain employs TRBV7-2 and TRBJ2-2; D gene unclear. The CDR3 extends over 15 amino acids. The V gene lost 5 bases and the J gene lost 0 bases, with 10 bases spanning the gap. Per the germline V gene, CDR1 is SGHTA and CDR2 is FQGNSA. CDR3 sequence reads: CASSTSSPNTGELFF. In nucleotides, the CDR3 is TGTGCCAGCAGCACGAGCTCCCCGAACACCGGGGAGCTGTTTTTT.

This clone was recorded only once. The chain carries TRBV2 and TRBJ2-2; 11 positions match TRBD2. J was trimmed by 1 base and V by 4 bases; bases with no gene match: 2. The CDR3 is 16 residues long. Germline V CDR1 and CDR2: SNHLY, FYNNEI. Written as DNA, the CDR3 is TGTGCCAGCAGTGCAACTAGCGGGAGGAACACCGGGGAGCTGTTTTTT. Translated: CASSATSGRNTGELFF.

The chain recombines TRBV3-1 (or the pseudogene TRBV3-2) with TRBJ2-2; 13 nucleotides agree with TRBD2. Germline values: CDR1 LGHDT, CDR2 YNNKEL (reference sequence). This CDR3 region has 18 residues. V lost 2 bases to trimming and J lost 6 bases; unmatched junction nucleotides: 9. This chain's CDR3 is CASSQSWTSGSRAGELFF. DNA of the CDR3: TGTGCCAGCAGCCAATCGTGGACTAGCGGGAGCAGGGCCGGGGAGCTGTTTTTT.

The CDR3 sequence is CASSLGTTSTDTQYF. For the CDR3, the DNA is TGTGCCAGCAGCTTAGGGACAACTAGCACAGATACGCAGTATTTT. The chain employs TRBV7-8 and TRBJ2-3, with D possibly TRBD1 on 5 matching bases. The CDR3 runs 15 residues. The germline V gene has CDR1 SGHVS and CDR2 FQNEAQ. Trimming took off 1 base at V and 0 bases at J, with 8 bases between the two ends.

V usage is TRBV27 and J usage is TRBJ2-1; D gene unclear. There are 13 residues in the CDR3. Germline V CDR1 and CDR2: MNHEY, SMNVEV (reference sequence). Between the trimmed V and J ends, which lost 4 bases and 6 bases, there was a span of 10 bases. DNA of the CDR3: TGTGCCAGCAGTTCCTTAGCCGGCAATGAGCAGTTCTTC. Translating it yields CASSSLAGNEQFF.

The J gene is TRBJ1-1, the V gene TRBV11-2; TRBD1 might be the D (6 bases). The V end lost 5 bases, the J end lost 1 base, and 17 bases lay between the germline ends. The CDR3 contains 16 residues. Germline CDR1 is SGHAT and CDR2 is FQNNGV. CDR3 loop: CASSQSFQGRNTEAFF. In DNA, the CDR3 is TGTGCCAGCAGCCAGTCCTTTCAGGGGAGGAACACTGAAGCTTTCTTT. Supplemented by reference TRBV11-2 and TRBJ1-1, the full variable domain reads EAGVAQSPRYKIIEKRQSVAFWCNPISGHATLYWYQQILGQGPKLLIQFQNNGVVDDSQLPKDRFSAERLKGVDSTLKIQPAKLEDSAVYLCASSQSFQGRNTEAFFGQGTRLTVV.